This TCR beta chain was sequenced in a study of blood T cell repertoires in COVID-19. Study-level information: Samples came from the United States, Italy and Spain, spanning acute and convalescent COVID-19.

CDR1 and CDR2 from the germline V gene are LGHDT and YNNKEL (reference sequence). The CDR3 runs to 15 residues. The ends lost 2 bases at V and 5 bases at J; junction bases unmatched: 8. The repertoire was sequenced with immunoSEQ multiplex PCR; TCRdb's copy has only in-frame clones and lacks some. The sample yields around 280,000 clones, around 86% seen once. The count of this clone is one. This receptor was identified in a woman aged 25 to 39 who had recovered from COVID-19. The specimen sequenced was peripheral blood. The chain uses TRBV3-1 (or the pseudogene TRBV3-2) and TRBJ1-1, with TRBD1 matching over 7 bases. The CDR3 spells CASSQWDSLRTEAFF. The CDR3 region has the DNA TGTGCCAGCAGCCAATGGGACAGTCTCCGGACTGAAGCTTTCTTT.